This TCR beta chain was sequenced for a study of cytomegalovirus exposure and HLA in healthy donors. The PCR ran on 60 Vbeta and 13 Jbeta primers. Some clones are missing from TCRdb's copy, which holds only in-frame ones; the method was immunoSEQ multiplex PCR. The table has about 130,000 clones, approximately 75% seen once. Trimming removed 6 bases from V and 7 bases from J; junction bases left unmatched: 9. Germline V gene data show CDR1 as LNHDA and CDR2 as SQIVND (reference sequence). CDR3 length: 14 residues. This clonotype originated in a woman between 50 and 59 years old in good health and CMV-seronegative. V is TRBV19 and J is TRBJ1-5, with 7 bases that match TRBD1. Sequenced sample: PBMCs. The CDR3 loop reads CASSPRGQRQPQHF. The DNA for the CDR3 is TGTGCCAGTAGCCCAAGGGGGCAACGGCAGCCCCAGCATTTT.